The clone carrying this T cell receptor (beta chain) was counted ten times or more. Antigen: not known. RNA transcripts were the template, and TCR beta CDR3 regions were amplified from them. HTBI primers primed a first-round RT-PCR, and a second-round multiplex PCR followed. Each CDR3 protein is one row after TCRdb ran MiXCR on the multiplex PCR reads. This repertoire shows roughly 500,000 distinct CDR3 sequences, 13% to 15% found once; its top ten account for 8% to 10%. The sample is drawn from a study of Graves' ophthalmopathy and Graves' hyperthyroidism. Study conclusions and caveats: The model achieved 55% to 71% sensitivity and over 72% specificity for ophthalmopathy progression.

Certain patients, namely those with other autoimmune diseases, uncontrolled infections, pregnancy or lactation, were excluded. From germline, CDR1 is LGHNA and CDR2 YNFKEQ. The CDR3 contains 15 residues. The junction had 14 bases not matched to a gene; V was cut back by 6 bases and J by 8 bases. Sequenced material: blood. This sequence originates from a woman aged 25 to 39 with Graves' ophthalmopathy. V gene TRBV4-2 combines with J gene TRBJ1-1; 8 bases agree with TRBD1. CDR3 region: CASSYYRGFAAEAFF. In DNA form, the CDR3 reads TGTGCCAGCAGTTATTACAGGGGGTTCGCGGCGGAAGCTTTCTTT.